The entry below describes one T cell receptor (beta chain). Other DNA sequences in this sample translate to the same CDR3. The J segment lost 2 bases and the V segment lost 4 bases, leaving 5 bases of the junction unmatched. The CDR3 loop spans 17 amino acids. CDR1 is SGHNT and CDR2 is YYREEE in the germline V gene (reference sequence). This sample was taken from a study of shared clonotypes between healthy human individuals. Method: immunoSEQ multiplex PCR; TCRdb's copy keeps in-frame clones and lacks some. The data hold about 2.3 million clones, with more than 85% observed a single time. This clonotype was obtained from a man aged 18 to 35 in good health. Some clones in this sample may be carry-over from other donors' samples. Input material: naive CD4+ T cells from PBMCs. Subset reported: CD45RA+ positively selected. The J gene is TRBJ2-1, the V gene TRBV5-4; TRBD2 aligns across 14 bases. CDR3 amino acids: CASSPGLAGATYNEQFF. The CDR3 DNA reads TGTGCCAGCAGCCCGGGACTAGCGGGGGCCACCTACAATGAGCAGTTCTTC.